The rows below give T cell receptor beta chains drawn from one sample of a study of T-cell reconstitution after alpha-beta-depleted transplantation in children. One entry per CDR3 protein results from TCRdb running MiXCR on the PCR reads. This sample has around 210,000 distinct CDR3 sequences, with roughly 7.1% found just once. The sample here was PBMCs, taken before TCRalphabeta/CD19-depleted stem cell transplant. The receptors originated from a boy younger than 10 with acute lymphoblastic leukemia, due to receive a stem cell transplant. Each CDR3 is given with its conserved first and last residue. Fields, in order: J gene, V gene, D gene, clone size, CDR3 protein, CDR3 DNA. D genes are given only for firm matches. Not all rows give a size; the values are once, few, many and, for expanded clones, a class.

j_gene: TRBJ2-6
v_gene: TRBV5-6
d_gene: TRBD1
abundance: few
CDR3aa: CASSPRWTGKSGANVLTF
CDR3nt: TGTGCCAGCAGCCCCCGATGGACAGGGAAGTCTGGGGCCAACGTCCTGACTTTC

j_gene: TRBJ1-2
v_gene: TRBV4-3
d_gene: TRBD1
abundance: few
CDR3aa: CASSQVSTGLGGYTF
CDR3nt: TGCGCCAGCAGCCAAGTATCGACAGGGCTAGGTGGCTACACCTTC

j_gene: TRBJ2-1
v_gene: TRBV29-1
d_gene: NA
abundance: many
CDR3aa: CSSGLGDEQFF
CDR3nt: TGCAGCTCTGGGCTAGGGGATGAGCAGTTCTTC

j_gene: TRBJ1-1
v_gene: TRBV12-3/TRBV12-4
d_gene: TRBD1
abundance: NA
CDR3aa: CASSRTGVEAFF
CDR3nt: TGTGCCAGCAGTCGGACAGGGGTTGAAGCTTTCTTT

j_gene: TRBJ2-7
v_gene: TRBV20-1
d_gene: TRBD1
abundance: few
CDR3aa: CSALDRIGHEQYF
CDR3nt: TGCAGTGCACTGGACAGGATCGGACACGAGCAGTACTTC

j_gene: TRBJ1-1
v_gene: TRBV7-3
d_gene: TRBD1
abundance: many
CDR3aa: CASSFNGQGSEAFF
CDR3nt: TGTGCCAGCAGCTTCAATGGACAGGGGTCTGAAGCTTTCTTT

j_gene: TRBJ2-1
v_gene: TRBV29-1
d_gene: NA
abundance: NA
CDR3aa: CSALWGEQFF
CDR3nt: TGCAGCGCCCTTTGGGGGGAGCAGTTCTTC

j_gene: TRBJ2-7
v_gene: TRBV20-1
d_gene: NA
abundance: NA
CDR3aa: CSGVGAGAHEQYF
CDR3nt: TGCAGTGGGGTGGGGGCGGGAGCCCACGAGCAGTACTTC

j_gene: TRBJ1-5
v_gene: TRBV19
d_gene: NA
abundance: few
CDR3aa: CASSIGRNQPQHF
CDR3nt: TGTGCCAGTAGTATAGGACGAAATCAGCCCCAGCATTTT

j_gene: TRBJ1-2
v_gene: TRBV12-3/TRBV12-4
d_gene: TRBD1
abundance: many
CDR3aa: CASSLGQGYGYTF
CDR3nt: TGTGCCAGCAGTCTTGGACAGGGCTATGGCTACACCTTC

j_gene: TRBJ2-7
v_gene: TRBV6-1
d_gene: NA
abundance: few
CDR3aa: CASIGPSVHEQYF
CDR3nt: TGTGCCAGCATTGGCCCGTCGGTCCACGAGCAGTACTTC

j_gene: TRBJ1-1
v_gene: TRBV25-1
d_gene: NA
abundance: many
CDR3aa: CASSGHQNTEAFF
CDR3nt: TGTGCCAGCAGTGGACATCAGAACACTGAAGCTTTCTTT

j_gene: TRBJ1-2
v_gene: TRBV18
d_gene: NA
abundance: many
CDR3aa: CASSPHPVDGYTF
CDR3nt: TGTGCCAGCTCACCCCACCCGGTTGATGGCTACACCTTC

j_gene: TRBJ2-1
v_gene: TRBV29-1
d_gene: NA
abundance: many
CDR3aa: CSVSRDSTREQFF
CDR3nt: TGCAGCGTTTCCCGTGACTCCACCCGCGAGCAGTTCTTC

j_gene: TRBJ2-2
v_gene: TRBV29-1
d_gene: NA
abundance: medium-sized
CDR3aa: CSVEVASGLGGELFF
CDR3nt: TGCAGCGTTGAAGTGGCCAGCGGGCTTGGGGGGGAGCTGTTTTTT

j_gene: TRBJ2-1
v_gene: TRBV20-1
d_gene: TRBD2
abundance: NA
CDR3aa: CSASGGLAIYNEQFF
CDR3nt: TGCAGTGCTAGCGGGGGACTAGCGATTTACAATGAGCAGTTCTTC

j_gene: TRBJ1-1
v_gene: TRBV7-8
d_gene: NA
abundance: NA
CDR3aa: CASSLEGQGEAFF
CDR3nt: TGTGCCAGCAGCTTAGAGGGGCAAGGGGAAGCTTTCTTT

j_gene: TRBJ2-2
v_gene: TRBV12-3/TRBV12-4
d_gene: NA
abundance: many
CDR3aa: CASSTLGTGELFF
CDR3nt: TGTGCCAGCAGTACCTTAGGGACCGGGGAGCTGTTTTTT

j_gene: TRBJ2-7
v_gene: TRBV28
d_gene: NA
abundance: many
CDR3aa: CASSFRRGSEQYF
CDR3nt: TGTGCCAGCAGTTTTAGAAGGGGGAGCGAGCAGTACTTC

j_gene: TRBJ2-1
v_gene: TRBV7-2
d_gene: TRBD2
abundance: NA
CDR3aa: CASSYRLAGLNNEQFF
CDR3nt: TGTGCCAGCAGCTACCGACTAGCGGGGTTGAACAATGAGCAGTTCTTC

j_gene: TRBJ2-1
v_gene: TRBV28
d_gene: NA
abundance: few
CDR3aa: CASSKQRYPNNEQFF
CDR3nt: TGTGCCAGCAGTAAACAGCGCTACCCTAACAATGAGCAGTTCTTC

j_gene: TRBJ1-4
v_gene: TRBV5-1
d_gene: TRBD1
abundance: few
CDR3aa: CASSLVQGAGLEKLFF
CDR3nt: TGCGCCAGCAGCTTGGTGCAGGGGGCTGGGCTTGAAAAACTGTTTTTT

j_gene: TRBJ2-3
v_gene: TRBV12-3/TRBV12-4
d_gene: TRBD2
abundance: many
CDR3aa: CASSSWRGSTDTQYF
CDR3nt: TGTGCCAGCAGTTCCTGGCGGGGGAGCACAGATACGCAGTATTTT

j_gene: TRBJ2-5
v_gene: TRBV10-3
d_gene: TRBD1
abundance: few
CDR3aa: CAIRDSRDSRQETQYF
CDR3nt: TGTGCCATCAGAGATTCCCGGGACAGCAGACAAGAGACCCAGTACTTC

j_gene: TRBJ2-7
v_gene: TRBV5-1
d_gene: TRBD2
abundance: NA
CDR3aa: CASSLVSGGPSYEQYF
CDR3nt: TGCGCCAGCAGCTTGGTATCGGGAGGGCCCTCCTACGAGCAGTACTTC

j_gene: TRBJ1-2
v_gene: TRBV5-1
d_gene: TRBD1
abundance: many
CDR3aa: CASRAGTEDGYTF
CDR3nt: TGCGCCAGCAGGGCCGGGACAGAGGATGGCTACACCTTC

j_gene: TRBJ2-3
v_gene: TRBV4-3
d_gene: NA
abundance: few
CDR3aa: CASSQGIADTQYF
CDR3nt: TGCGCCAGCAGCCAAGGAATCGCAGATACGCAGTATTTT

j_gene: TRBJ2-4
v_gene: TRBV28
d_gene: TRBD2
abundance: many
CDR3aa: CASSSSGIAENIQYF
CDR3nt: TGTGCCAGCAGTTCCAGCGGGATAGCGGAAAACATTCAGTACTTC

j_gene: TRBJ1-1
v_gene: TRBV4-3
d_gene: NA
abundance: many
CDR3aa: CASSQGLRHPNTEAFF
CDR3nt: TGCGCCAGCAGCCAAGGTCTCAGGCACCCGAACACTGAAGCTTTCTTT

j_gene: TRBJ2-2
v_gene: TRBV20-1
d_gene: TRBD2
abundance: many
CDR3aa: CSARAKGREAGELFF
CDR3nt: TGCAGTGCTAGGGCCAAGGGGCGGGAGGCCGGGGAGCTGTTTTTT

j_gene: TRBJ2-5
v_gene: TRBV3-1
d_gene: NA
abundance: NA
CDR3aa: CASSKSGPRRELSGETQYF
CDR3nt: TGTGCCAGCAGCAAGAGTGGCCCTCGGCGGGAACTATCCGGGGAGACCCAGTACTTC

j_gene: TRBJ1-6
v_gene: TRBV12-3/TRBV12-4
d_gene: TRBD1
abundance: many
CDR3aa: CASSLRQGRNSPLHF
CDR3nt: TGTGCCAGCAGTTTACGACAGGGTCGGAATTCACCCCTCCACTTT